Sequencing of this TCR beta chain was carried out in a study of T cell repertoires in cytomegalovirus infection (dated by TCRdb to the late 2010s). For context, the study as a whole: Peptide stimulations targeted recently identified HLA-C-restricted CMV epitopes, whose presentation resists viral immunomodulation, together with well-studied HLA-B-restricted epitopes. Donor HLA type was relevant to the analysis, as public TCR beta signatures indicated carriage of CMV infection together with the matching HLA type.

This sample was sequenced with an Illumina HiSeq 1500. TCRdb applied fastp at Q25 and MiXCR to the public reads, then kept only in-frame beta chains. Rows with a matching CDR3 protein are joined into one entry that keeps the most common DNA and genes. A total of roughly 500,000 distinct CDR3 sequences appear in this sample, 30% to 35% of them only once. 17% of the sample rests with the top ten. CDR1 LNHDA and CDR2 SQIVND are derived from the germline V gene (reference sequence). The CDR3 goes from the cysteine to the phenylalanine over 16 residues. Of all the DNA, just the CDR3 is kept, 48 bases in frame from base 1. Cut back by 4 bases and 3 bases, the V and J ends lie 17 bases apart. Remarks on this clonotype: There is no known antigen for this receptor. No per-base quality is available; no much larger clone lies one base away.

General study outcomes and caveats: In both this cohort and an independent roughly 330-donor cohort, the cumulative frequency of public TCR beta family members distinguished carriers of CMV infection plus the relevant HLA type. The ex vivo response was dominated by HLA-C-restricted CMV-specific TCR beta clonotypes, and the single most frequent clonotype in two of eight donors was supplied by these HLA-C-restricted clonotypes.

The sample's treatment or condition label, in plain terms: in vitro stimulation with specific CMV peptide epitopes to enrich CMV-specific T cells. The sequence is built from TRBV19 and TRBJ2-3; the D segment could be TRBD1, given 6 matching bases. The sequence was obtained from a human donor in good health (CMV status not recorded). Some clones in this sample may be carry-over from other donors' samples. The material was cultured PBMCs, obtained from culture after CMV antigen stimulation. The CDR3 is CASSRQQGIRTDTQYF. The base sequence is TGTGCCAGTAGTAGACAACAGGGTATACGGACAGATACGCAGTATTTT.